This is a list of T cell receptor beta chains from one sample in a study of shared clonotypes between healthy human individuals. Sequencing used immunoSEQ multiplex PCR; TCRdb keeps in-frame clones, though not all of them. The sample yields about 1,800,000 clones, about 95% seen once. The specimen was naive CD8+ T cells sorted from blood. These TCRs come from a man younger than 35 in good health. The CDR3 runs from the conserved cysteine through the conserved F or W. The D gene is left open where the match is weak. Clone size is shown for a subset of rows, as once, few, many or a class of expanded clone.

TRBV6-1,-,TRBD1,TRBJ1-2,TGTGCCAGCAGTGAATGGGACAGGGACGGCTACACCTTC,CASSEWDRDGYTF
TRBV7-6,-,-,TRBJ2-3,TGTGCCAGCAGCTTAGAGATAGAGGGTGGTACAGATACGCAGTATTTT,CASSLEIEGGTDTQYF
TRBV7-9,-,TRBD1,TRBJ2-7,TGTGCCAGCAGCCCTCTCCCGGGACAGGGGGCCTCCGAGCAGTACTTC,CASSPLPGQGASEQYF
TRBV27,-,-,TRBJ2-4,TGTGCCAGCAGTTTAAATGTGGAAAACATTCAGTACTTC,CASSLNVENIQYF
TRBV6-1,-,TRBD1,TRBJ2-7,TGTGCCAGCAGTAAGGGACAGAGATACGAGCAGTACTTC,CASSKGQRYEQYF
TRBV19,-,TRBD2,TRBJ2-1,TGTGCCAGTAGTTTAGCGGGATTCGGCAATGAGCAGTTCTTC,CASSLAGFGNEQFF
TRBV21-1,-,-,TRBJ2-7,TGTGCCAGCAGCAAAGGAGACAGCTCCTACGAGCAGTACTTC,CASSKGDSSYEQYF
TRBV5-1,-,TRBD2,TRBJ2-2,TGCGCCAGCAGCTCGGGACTAGCGGGGTACACCGGGGAGCTGTTTTTT,CASSSGLAGYTGELFF
TRBV7-9,-,TRBD2,TRBJ2-2,TGTGCCAGCAGCCAGCGCGGGACTAGCGAGACTGGGGAGCTGTTTTTT,CASSQRGTSETGELFF
TRBV27,once,-,TRBJ1-5,TGTGCCAGCAGTTACGGGGCTAATCAGCCCCAGCATTTT,CASSYGANQPQHF
TRBV28,-,-,TRBJ2-7,TGTGCCAGCAGCCCTCTCATGGGAGCCCCCTACGAGCAGTACTTC,CASSPLMGAPYEQYF
TRBV19,-,TRBD2,TRBJ2-1,TGTGCCAGTAGTAGCGGGGGGTCATACAATGAGCAGTTCTTC,CASSSGGSYNEQFF
TRBV5-8,-,-,TRBJ2-7,TGTGCCAGCAGCAAAAAAGTACAGGGATCGATCTCCTACGAGCAGTACTTC,CASSKKVQGSISYEQYF
TRBV6-5,once,-,TRBJ2-2,TGTGCCAGCAGCCCCCACGGGATTGGGTCAGGGGAGCTGTTTTTT,CASSPHGIGSGELFF
TRBV4-3,once,TRBD2,TRBJ2-2,TGCGCCAGCAGCCAAGATCGGAGCGGGAGGGCCCCCACCGGGGAGCTGTTTTTT,CASSQDRSGRAPTGELFF
TRBV6-6,-,TRBD1,TRBJ1-5,TGTGCCAGCAGTTACCCGGGACAGGGCGGGCAGCCCCAGCATTTT,CASSYPGQGGQPQHF
TRBV21-1,-,-,TRBJ1-1,TGTGCCACCTGTTTAACCCGGACAGGGAACCACAACACTGAAGCTTTCTTT,CATCLTRTGNHNTEAFF
TRBV5-1,-,-,TRBJ2-2,TGCGCCAGCAGCTTGGGGATCTACACCGGGGAGCTGTTTTTT,CASSLGIYTGELFF
TRBV5-1,-,TRBD1,TRBJ2-1,TGCGCCAGCAGCCCAGGACAGGGGGTGTTCTACAATGAGCAGTTCTTC,CASSPGQGVFYNEQFF
TRBV28,-,-,TRBJ2-3,TGTGCCAGCAGTCCCCCCATTCGAGATAGCACAGATACGCAGTATTTT,CASSPPIRDSTDTQYF
TRBV2,-,-,TRBJ2-7,TGTGCCAGCAGTGGAGTAGGGGGTTTTGGCTACGAGCAGTACTTC,CASSGVGGFGYEQYF
TRBV27,-,TRBD1,TRBJ1-6,TGTGCCAGCAGTTTGGGGGCGGGGACAGATAATTCACCCCTCCACTTT,CASSLGAGTDNSPLHF
TRBV4-2,once,-,TRBJ1-6,TGTGCCAGCAGCCAAGATAGGCAGGGTTATAATTCACCCCTCCACTTT,CASSQDRQGYNSPLHF
TRBV30,-,-,TRBJ1-4,TGTGCCTGGAAAATGGAAGAAAAACTGTTTTTT,CAWKMEEKLFF
TRBV13,once,TRBD1,TRBJ2-7,TGTGCCAGCAGTTCGTCCGGGACAGGGACCTACGAGCAGTACTTC,CASSSSGTGTYEQYF
TRBV6-5,-,-,TRBJ2-2,TGTGCCAGCAGCCGGGACGGCAACACCGGGGAGCTGTTTTTT,CASSRDGNTGELFF
TRBV10-2,-,-,TRBJ1-1,TGCGCCAGCAGCAGGCCCGGGCTTGAAGCTTTCTTT,CASSRPGLEAFF
TRBV9,-,-,TRBJ1-1,TGTGCCAGCAGCGTAGAGCCGAAAACTGAAGCTTTCTTT,CASSVEPKTEAFF
TRBV28,-,-,TRBJ1-2,TGTGCCAGCAGAAAACCTACAGGTCCCCTCTACTATGGCTACACCTTC,CASRKPTGPLYYGYTF